The 19 T cell receptor beta chains below were found in one sample sequenced in a study of T-cell memory formation after mild COVID-19. A single record per CDR3 protein comes from TCRdb applying MiXCR to the 5' RACE reads. The sample includes 120,000 or so distinct CDR3 sequences, about a sixth of them seen just once. The sequenced material came from PBMCs or a T cell subset sorted from them (not recorded which). These receptors were obtained from a man between 18 and 29 years old who had mild COVID-19 (a few samples of this study predate the infection). Cell type and time point are not known.

V and J are TRBV15 and TRBJ2-2; 8 nucleotides align to TRBD1. The CDR3 is made up of 15 amino acids. V shed 5 bases and J 3 bases; nucleotides not matched to a gene: 5. Germline V gives CDR1 LNHNV, CDR2 YYDKDF (reference sequence). This chain's CDR3 is CATSGDRIDTGELFF. The CDR3 DNA sequence: TGTGCCACCAGCGGGGACAGGATAGACACCGGGGAGCTGTTTTTT.

V gene TRBV9 combines with J gene TRBJ2-5; D is tentatively TRBD1 or TRBD2 (5 bases each). CDR1 and CDR2 (germline): SGDLS, YYNGEE. V lost 0 bases to trimming and J lost 4 bases, with 13 bases between them. There are 15 residues in the CDR3. CDR3 region: CASSVGGTVRETQYF. The CDR3 DNA reads TGTGCCAGCAGCGTAGGAGGGACGGTTAGAGAGACCCAGTACTTC.

The chain carries TRBV5-1 and TRBJ1-4, with a weak D call TRBD1 (6 bases). Trimming removed 4 bases from V and 3 bases from J, with 13 bases in between. In germline, CDR1 is SGHRS, CDR2 YFSETQ. The CDR3 runs 15 residues. CDR3 DNA: TGCGCCAGCAGCAGACAGGAGCCCGCTAATGAAAAACTGTTTTTT. Protein product: CASSRQEPANEKLFF.

This chain connects TRBV5-1 to TRBJ2-3; D tentatively fits TRBD1 or TRBD2 (5 bases each). The ends were cut back, 4 bases at V and 0 bases at J, with 12 bases in the middle. This CDR3 contains 15 residues. Germline-derived CDR1 and CDR2 are SGHRS and YFSETQ. The CDR3 DNA reads as TGCGCCAGCAGCACGGGGACCTCGAGCACAGATACGCAGTATTTT. Its translation: CASSTGTSSTDTQYF.

A few counts support this clonotype. The rearrangement joins TRBV19 to TRBJ1-5; 7 nucleotides match TRBD1. V shed 6 bases and J 3 bases; nucleotides not matched to a gene: 2. The CDR3 totals 13 residues. Germline loops: CDR1 LNHDA, CDR2 SQIVND (reference sequence). The CDR3 loop reads CASRGQINQPQHF. CDR3 in DNA: TGTGCCAGTAGGGGACAGATCAATCAGCCCCAGCATTTT.

CDR3 amino acids: CASTPPRGGYNEQFF. The DNA of the CDR3 is TGTGCCAGCACTCCCCCTCGCGGGGGATACAATGAGCAGTTCTTC. This chain joins TRBV6-5 and TRBJ2-1, with TRBD2 matching 7 bases. Looked up from germline, CDR1 is MNHEY and CDR2 is SVGAGI. The length of the CDR3 is 15 residues. With 7 bases clipped from V and 4 bases from J, the junction kept 10 bases outside the gene matches.

This clonotype was detected only a few times. The chain has TRBV4-1 and TRBJ1-1; tentatively, D is TRBD1 (5 bases). This CDR3 comprises 14 residues. In germline, CDR1 is MGHRA, CDR2 YSYEKL. Trimming cost V 0 bases and J 5 bases, with 10 bases left between them. The CDR3: CASSQDPGVTEAFF. CDR3 nucleotides: TGCGCCAGCAGCCAAGATCCGGGGGTGACTGAAGCTTTCTTT.

This clonotype showed up just a few times. This sequence joins TRBV12-3 or TRBV12-4 and TRBJ2-7; D remains unclear. CDR3 length: 13 amino acids. The germline V and J ends were trimmed by 2 bases and 5 bases, with 10 bases remaining between them. The CDR3 region has the DNA TGTGCCAGCAGTTTATATGCCTACCACGAGCAGTACTTC. This encodes CASSLYAYHEQYF.

The rearrangement joins TRBV7-2 to TRBJ2-2, with TRBD2 matching 14 bases. Looked up from germline, CDR1 is SGHTA and CDR2 is FQGNSA. The CDR3 has 17 residues. Germline trimming cut 1 base from V and 7 bases from J; bases unmatched to any gene: 5. CDR3 loop: CASSLVGTSGGVGELFF. The CDR3 nucleotides read TGTGCCAGCAGCTTAGTCGGGACTAGCGGGGGAGTCGGGGAGCTGTTTTTT.

V gene TRBV9 combines with J gene TRBJ2-3; TRBD1 matches at 8 bases. V trimming: 2 bases; J trimming: 3 bases; junction bases outside the gene matches: 11. The CDR3 is 17 residues long. CDR1 SGDLS and CDR2 YYNGEE come from the germline V gene. Here the CDR3 reads CASSVDPGGAGTDTQYF. The CDR3 nucleotides are TGTGCCAGCAGCGTCGATCCAGGGGGCGCGGGGACAGATACGCAGTATTTT.

This clonotype was counted between two and nine times. This chain uses TRBV4-3 with TRBJ2-1; tentative D call: TRBD2 (7 bases). V lost 3 bases and J lost 7, with 16 bases in between. CDR3 length: 15 residues. The germline CDR1 and CDR2 sequences are LGHNA and YSLEER. The CDR3 DNA sequence: TGCGCCAGCAGCCAGCGCGGGGGCCTTTTTAATGAGCAGTTCTTC. Encoded protein: CASSQRGGLFNEQFF.

This clonotype was counted a few times. The chain employs TRBV20-1 and TRBJ1-3; unclear D gene. V was clipped by 2 bases and J by 0 bases, with 5 bases between them. CDR1 and CDR2 from the germline V gene are DFQATT and SNEGSKA (reference sequence). The CDR3 is 13 residues long. The CDR3 protein is CSARPVSGNTIYF. The DNA of the CDR3 is TGCAGTGCTAGACCCGTCTCTGGAAACACCATATATTTT.

The chain links TRBV6-2 or TRBV6-3 to TRBJ1-5, with D unresolved. The CDR3 extends over 14 amino acids. Germline CDR1 is MNHEY and CDR2 is SVGEGT. V lost 6 bases and J lost 5, with 14 bases in between. CDR3: CASRSGVGDQPQHF. In DNA form, the CDR3 reads TGTGCCAGCAGGTCTGGGGTTGGTGATCAGCCCCAGCATTTT.

V gene TRBV12-3 or TRBV12-4 combines with J gene TRBJ2-7; D is unclear. V was clipped by 2 bases and J by 2 bases, with 7 bases between them. CDR3 length: 13 residues. CDR3 coding DNA: TGTGCCAGCAGTTTAAACACGGCCTACGAGCAGTACTTC. Translated: CASSLNTAYEQYF.

This clonotype was counted only a few times. The chain employs TRBV7-2 and TRBJ2-7; D possibly corresponds to TRBD2 (5 bases). This CDR3 contains 16 residues. Germline values: CDR1 SGHTA, CDR2 FQGNSA. V lost 4 bases to trimming and J lost 7 bases, with 23 bases between them. The CDR3 spells CASSSHGSTSGNEQYF. DNA of the CDR3: TGTGCCAGCAGCTCCCATGGGTCGACTTCGGGGAATGAGCAGTACTTC.

This clonotype was detected a few times. The J gene is TRBJ1-2, the V gene TRBV7-2; D is possibly TRBD1 (5 bases). The CDR3 contains 14 residues. Per the germline V gene, CDR1 is SGHTA and CDR2 is FQGNSA. The ends were cut back, 2 bases at V and 4 bases at J, with 11 bases in the middle. CDR3 nucleotide sequence: TGTGCCAGCAGCTTATGGGACGGACTCTATGGCTACACCTTC. Translating it yields CASSLWDGLYGYTF.

This clonotype was counted only a few times. The chain combines TRBV12-3 or TRBV12-4 with TRBJ2-3; 8 bases line up with TRBD1. The CDR3 is made up of 12 amino acids. V trimming: 8 bases; J trimming: 3 bases; junction bases outside the gene matches: 1. The DNA of the CDR3 is TGTGCCAGCGGACAGGGTACAGATACGCAGTATTTT. This gives the protein CASGQGTDTQYF.

The CDR3, as DNA: TGCGCCAGCCAACATTCAACGGACACCGGGGAGCTGTTTTTT. Its translation: CASQHSTDTGELFF. This rearrangement joins TRBV4-1 to TRBJ2-2; D ambiguous. Germline V lookup: CDR1 MGHRA, CDR2 YSYEKL. Trimming shortened V by 8 bases and J by 3 bases, and 13 bases separated the two germline ends. CDR3 length: 14 amino acids.

V gene TRBV12-3 or TRBV12-4 combines with J gene TRBJ1-1; D is ambiguous. The CDR3 length is 14 residues. V shed 5 bases and J shed 3 bases, with 13 bases lying between them. The CDR3 sequence: CASSGGRAHTEAFF. As DNA, the CDR3 is TGTGCCAGCAGTGGCGGTAGGGCCCACACTGAAGCTTTCTTT.